The rows below give T cell receptor beta chains drawn from one sample of a study of response to subunit inactivated influenza vaccine. TCRdb called the RT-PCR reads again in MiXCR, with one record for every CDR3 protein. The sample records about half a million distinct CDR3 sequences, over 9.5% being singletons. The source material was PBMCs from blood, sampled roughly 48 days after vaccination. The source of these receptors is a man aged 45-60 years who received an inactivated influenza vaccine. The CDR3 runs from the conserved cysteine through the conserved F or W. The order of the fields is CDR3 protein, V gene.

CASSLAHRDSEAFF TRBV7-8
CSASTTSEYTDTQYF TRBV20-1
CASSPVVNTEAFF TRBV4-3
CAISEWGDGAKNIQYF TRBV10-3
CASTISGFTDTQYF TRBV12-3/TRBV12-4
CASSPGGRGTNEKLFF TRBV5-1
CASSLDGPNYGYTF TRBV5-1
CSARGFGGDNEQFF TRBV20-1
CASSYPGQGADTQYF TRBV7-6
CASSQQRSYEQYF TRBV18
CASSLRDSLRETQYF TRBV5-1
CASKDGLAGENGELFF TRBV7-6
CASAIQGASSYNEQFF TRBV7-2
CCARDLLSPSTDTQYF TRBV20-1
CASSGQTGRRTDTQYF TRBV2
CASSQGSGVYYEQYF TRBV10-2
CASSQAYLQETQYF TRBV14
CSARYPNTGELFF TRBV20-1
CSVVGLAGITDTQYF TRBV29-1
CASSPIDYGYTF TRBV7-9
CASRGLARTRETQYF TRBV6-1
CASSSTGRINNEQFF TRBV5-5
CATQGYEELFF TRBV6-2/TRBV6-3
CASSETSGGTNEQFF TRBV9
CSVAAGEYYEQYF TRBV29-1
CASSLRTGGAAEAFF TRBV5-1
CASSQGDGENIQYF TRBV4-2
CASSLHRGANTEAFF TRBV12-3/TRBV12-4
CASSGGLHNEQFF TRBV13
CSASPPSGGSTDTQYF TRBV20-1
CASRGLAGTTSYEQYF TRBV6-2/TRBV6-3
CSVEGRTKDEQYF TRBV29-1
CASIRTGTDTGELFF TRBV2
CATSRVNSVYQPQHF TRBV15
CASSLAPLAGADTQYF TRBV27
CASSRGLHGYTF TRBV6-5
CASSIRLAGGPDTQYF TRBV27
CSVRFSGRYEQFF TRBV29-1
CASSHLTANYGYTF TRBV4-3
CSARGLAGYRSYEQYF TRBV20-1
CASSLAQTYQETQYF TRBV7-9
CASSQEYASGANVLTF TRBV4-1
CSATTAEEKLFF TRBV20-1
CASSIPGQGAGELFF TRBV12-3/TRBV12-4
CASSLAGAPLENEQFF TRBV7-2
CSASARAHSSYEQYF TRBV20-1
CASSVGGGLETQYF TRBV9
CASSYGRLAGNTGELFF TRBV6-2/TRBV6-3
CASRRTGDYGDEQFF TRBV5-6
CASSYGNGPQHF TRBV12-3/TRBV12-4
CASSFRGGLNQPQHF TRBV28
CASSWDNYEQYF TRBV6-5
CASRWTSGRAGNEQFF TRBV6-1
CASSVRSSLTSTDTQYF TRBV9
CAIRSSDLEPLHF TRBV10-3
CASSRWTSGGAEFF TRBV14
CASSLQADQRRTQYF TRBV5-1